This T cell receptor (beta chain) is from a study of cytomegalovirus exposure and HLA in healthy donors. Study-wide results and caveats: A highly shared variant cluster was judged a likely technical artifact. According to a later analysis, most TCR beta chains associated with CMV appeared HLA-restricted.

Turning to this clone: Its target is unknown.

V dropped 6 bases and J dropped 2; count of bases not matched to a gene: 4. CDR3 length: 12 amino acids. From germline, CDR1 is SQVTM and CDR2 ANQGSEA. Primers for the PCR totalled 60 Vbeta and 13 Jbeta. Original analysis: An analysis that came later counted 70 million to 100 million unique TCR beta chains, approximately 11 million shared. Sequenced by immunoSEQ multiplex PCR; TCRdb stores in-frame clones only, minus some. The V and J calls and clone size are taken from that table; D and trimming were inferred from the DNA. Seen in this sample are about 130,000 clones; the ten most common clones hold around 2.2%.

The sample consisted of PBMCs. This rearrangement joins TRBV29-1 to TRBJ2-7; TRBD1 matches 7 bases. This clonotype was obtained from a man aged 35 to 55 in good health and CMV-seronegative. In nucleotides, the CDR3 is TGCAGCGTATGGGACAGTGCCTACGAGCAGTACTTC. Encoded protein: CSVWDSAYEQYF.